This T cell receptor (beta chain) was found in a study of T cell changes during pregnancy in multiple sclerosis. This CDR3 is built from 15 residues. V shed 0 bases, J shed 4 bases, and the junction held 3 bases outside the gene matches. Germline CDR1 is ENHRY and CDR2 is SYGVKD. The assay was immunoSEQ multiplex PCR, and TCRdb's table has in-frame clones only and misses some. The table lists fewer than 40,000 clones, about 88% of them singletons. The clonotype comes from a female donor with multiple sclerosis, enrolled in a pregnancy study. The genes are TRBV10-3 and TRBJ1-5; TRBD1 matches at 7 bases. Sequences were derived from CD8+ T cells from peripheral blood mononuclear cells, sampled in the second trimester of pregnancy. The DNA of the CDR3 is TGTGCCATCAGTGAGTCTCCAGGGGGGAATCAGCCCCAGCATTTT. This codes for CAISESPGGNQPQHF.